This TCR beta chain was recovered during a study of cytomegalovirus exposure and HLA in healthy donors. General study results and limits: The authors considered a cluster of highly shared sequence variants likely to be a sequencing artifact.

PCR involved 60 Vbeta and 13 Jbeta primers. The table came from immunoSEQ multiplex PCR; TCRdb's copy has only in-frame clones and leaves some out. In the table there are about 110,000 clones, about 70% of which are singletons. Points on this clone: The antigen is undetermined.

The V and J ends lost 5 bases and 2 bases, in that order; junction bases with no gene match: 7. The CDR3 totals 16 residues. Germline CDR1 MDHEN, CDR2 SYDVKM. This TCR came from a female donor in good health and CMV-seronegative. Sequenced sample: PBMCs. V and J are TRBV28 and TRBJ2-3; TRBD2 aligns across 10 bases. The DNA for the CDR3 is TGTGCCAGCAGTCCAATTAGCGGGAGGAACACAGATACGCAGTATTTT. It yields the protein CASSPISGRNTDTQYF.